In its sample, the clone carrying this TCR beta chain was seen a few times. Authors' methods: Amplifying reference gene primers gave estimates of nucleated cell counts. TCRdb keeps only in-frame clones here, not all; method: immunoSEQ multiplex PCR. V, J and clone size are those of that table, while D and trimming were read from the DNA. The table shows more than 25,000 clones, with around 90% occurring only once. Germline CDR1 is MNHEY and CDR2 is SVGAGI. With 6 bases clipped from V and 10 bases from J, the junction kept 7 bases outside the gene matches. The CDR3 has 14 residues. These data originate in a study of blood T cell repertoires in COVID-19. Study information: From the United States, Italy and Spain came samples of acute and convalescent COVID-19.

Sequencing was performed on peripheral blood. The chain couples TRBV6-5 to TRBJ1-6; TRBD1 matches 9 bases. The clonotype was recovered from a man aged 65-85 years with active or convalescent COVID-19. The CDR3 sequence: CASSLDRGKSPLHF. CDR3 DNA sequence: TGTGCCAGCAGCCTTGACAGGGGGAAGTCACCCCTCCACTTT.